Below, one T cell receptor beta chain is given with its context. No cognate antigen has been identified for it. No base quality information exists; no much larger clone differs at one position. This entry belongs to a study of blood T cells in healthy people across ages (dated by TCRdb to the mid-2010s). Broadly, across the study: Template switching captured roughly one uniquely barcoded TCR beta cDNA molecule per two T cells in model experiments. To track age-related changes in TCR beta repertoire diversity, the study relied on deep sequencing normalized with unique cDNA molecular identifiers. The donors were divided into four age groups: young (average 16 years), middle-aged (over 35), aged (about 60) and long-lived (82). The study analyzed two additional independent replicas of 1 million unique cDNA reads from the same blood draw for two donors, one aged 18 to 30 and one aged 80 or older. Points the paper makes about the study in general: A strong correlation was found between observed TCR beta diversity and the percentage of naive T cells measured by flow cytometry. The long-lived group showed more naive CD4+ T cells, fewer expanded clones and increased TCR diversity than the aged group, suggesting age selection. As age increased, observed TCR beta diversity per million T cells dropped in a roughly linear way, and a significant reduction was already evident by age about 40. Total diversity estimates from one million sequenced T cells were considered lower bounds and underestimates. Conclusive comparison of naive and antigen-experienced compartments was prevented by the profiling of bulk unsorted PBMCs. Donor CMV infection status was unknown, potentially confounding age-related changes in expanded clonotypes.

Compared with germline, V lacks 6 bases and J lacks 5 bases; bases without a gene match: 11. From the cysteine through the phenylalanine, the CDR3 covers 15 amino acids. Of the read, only the CDR3 DNA is kept; its 45 bases are in frame from base 1. CDR1 and CDR2 (MNHEY, SVGAGI) derive from the germline V gene. Systemically healthy Caucasian individuals from Russia, about 38 in total and aged about 6 to 95 years, were included as donors. About 10 milliliters of peripheral blood were collected from each donor into EDTA-treated Vacutainer tubes. Ficoll-Paque density-gradient centrifugation was used to isolate PBMCs, with at least 7 million per sample. Trizol reagent was used to extract total RNA from the PBMCs, yielding at least 5.5 micrograms per sample. Naive CD45RAhigh/CD27high T cell percentages were measured by flow cytometry on a PBMC aliquot from every donor. The library relied on 5' RACE. Sequencing instrument: Illumina HiSeq 2500. A second PCR of roughly 6 to 12 cycles was performed with a sample-barcoded 5' primer and a J-beta primer mix. A template-switch 5' adaptor carrying 12 random nucleotides introduced a unique molecular identifier onto each TCR beta cDNA molecule. Each sample yielded at least 2.5 million CDR3-containing paired-end reads. All of the RNA was converted into first-strand cDNA using the Mint cDNA synthesis kit, with a TRBC-specific oligonucleotide serving as the primer. All cDNA was treated with uracil-DNA glycosylase and then went through a first 18-cycle PCR with the universal primers M1SS and BC2_uni_R. In the original analysis: For normalization, 1 million high-quality reads, each with a distinct molecular identifier, were randomly selected from each sample. Instead of being binned into consensus sequences, reads that shared molecular identifiers were thrown out. MiTCR, set to a Q25 quality threshold and the strictest error-elimination algorithm, was used for CDR3 identification, clonotype clustering and error correction. A nonparametric unseen species model with Euler transformation was used to estimate lower-bound total TCR beta diversity. TCRdb itself trimmed the public reads at Q25 with fastp, ran MiXCR and retained productive beta chains. Each entry merges the rows of one CDR3 protein and shows their most common DNA and genes. These V and J calls rely on TCRdb rather than the paper's analysis. Here the sample has more than 600,000 distinct CDR3 sequences; 20% to 30% occur a single time. Around 9.2% of the sample rests with the top ten.

This same sample was also taken into another study, of T cells of mothers and their children. From that second study: Nine systemically healthy Caucasian individuals, comprising three mothers and their six children, were included as donors. cDNA synthesis used all of the extracted RNA, with 1.5 ug of RNA in each 15 ul reaction. Sample barcodes and 2-4 random nucleotides were added via the M1S primer in the second PCR. Over 8 million TCR beta CDR3 reads came from each mother, compared with roughly 2.8 million reads from each child. Thymic selection similarly shapes TCR recombination output in related and unrelated pairs, with minor effect from inherited differences. Normalized repertoire overlap in related mother-child pairs was always slightly higher than in unrelated mother-child pairs, but the difference was never significant. No persistent microchimeric T cell clones were detected, at a sensitivity of roughly 100 clones per million clonotypes. The study used deep NGS to compare TCR beta repertoires of mothers and children, seeking features distinguishing related mother-child pairs from unrelated individuals. Mothers averaged around 43 +/- 4 years of age and children averaged around 11 +/- 4 years. After adapters were ligated using NEBNext reagents, the libraries underwent 100+100 nt paired-end sequencing on an Illumina HiSeq 2000. To avoid cross-contamination, the mother libraries and the child libraries were prepared a month apart and sequenced in separate runs. For each donor, between about 450,000 and 2,300,000 distinct TCR beta clonotypes were identified. Naive TCR beta clonotypes were estimated from low-frequency clonotypes matched to each donor's FACS-determined naive share, without sorting.

The sequence joins TRBV6-5 to TRBJ2-5, with 8 central nucleotides matching TRBD1. The TCR was taken from a boy younger than 18 in good health. The source material was blood. The CDR3 region has the sequence CASSQNQGALETQYF. The nucleotide sequence is given as TGTGCCAGCAGCCAGAACCAGGGGGCATTGGAGACCCAGTACTTC.